This entry is about one T cell receptor (beta chain). Antigen specificity is unknown. This specimen comes from a study of follicular helper T cells after annual influenza vaccination. Whole-study results and caveats: ICOS+CD38+ cTfh clonality tracked population frequency, and its change tracked circulating plasmablast change.

Described time point: 2014-2015 season, 7 days after vaccination. Adults received seasonal inactivated influenza vaccine, with sorted blood CD4 subsets sequenced before and after. Donors with HIV/AIDS, active malignancy, immunomodulators or active illness were excluded. ICOS+CD38+ and ICOS-CD38- fractions were sorted from non-naive CD4+CXCR5+PD-1+ cells. Unmatched junction bases numbered 7, after V lost 0 bases and J lost 5 bases. This CDR3 is built from 16 residues. Germline-derived CDR1 and CDR2 are ENHRY and SYGVKD. Repertoires were generated with immunoSEQ multiplex PCR, while TCRdb's copy carries only in-frame clones and drops some. In the table there are several thousand clones, 70% to 90% of which are singletons.

The chain links TRBV10-3 to TRBJ2-5; 9 nucleotides agree with TRBD1. This specimen consisted of CXCR5+ CD38- circulating T follicular helper cells from blood, obtained 7 days after influenza vaccination. As for subset: circulating Tfh, non-naive CD4+CXCR5+PD-1+ (ICOS+CD38+ or ICOS-CD38-). This clonotype was obtained from an adult who received the influenza vaccine. CDR3 residues: CAISESVGTGSETQYF. CDR3 nucleotide sequence: TGTGCCATCAGTGAGTCAGTGGGGACAGGGAGCGAGACCCAGTACTTC.